This TCR beta chain appears in the sequencing data of a study of blood T cell repertoires in COVID-19. Study-level information: The study drew acute and convalescent COVID-19 samples from the United States, Italy and Spain. The analysed material was cDNA or gDNA that came from T cells, B-cell-depleted T cells, or PBMCs.

The CDR3 is made up of 15 amino acids. The V gene end was trimmed by 4 bases and the J gene end by 12 bases; junction bases not matched to a gene: 8. Residents of about two dozen US areas, aged roughly 18 to 90 years, made up the participants. Cohort placement rested on clinical history that participants reported themselves. Clones were read by immunoSEQ multiplex PCR, and TCRdb kept only the in-frame ones, dropping some. The table records 250,000 to 300,000 clones, about 86% of them present only once. The sequenced sample was PBMCs or T cells enriched from blood (not recorded which). This TCR derives from a man aged 25-40 years with acute COVID-19. The chain uses TRBV5-7 and TRBJ2-3; TRBD2 agrees at 16 bases. TRBV5-7 carries the ORF label, with uncertain function. CDR3 loop: CASSAGTSGGVFQYF. Here the CDR3 DNA reads TGTGCCAGCAGCGCGGGGACTAGCGGGGGGGTGTTTCAGTATTTT.